Below, one T cell receptor (beta chain) is given with its context. This specimen belongs to a study of blood T cell repertoires in COVID-19. Study at large: Collection of acute and convalescent COVID-19 samples took place in the United States, Italy and Spain. PBMCs, B-cell-depleted T cells, or T cells were the source of the cDNA or gDNA that made up the material.

In the authors' methods: Amplification with reference gene primers provided the estimates of nucleated cell counts. The repertoire was sequenced with immunoSEQ multiplex PCR; TCRdb's copy has only in-frame clones and lacks some. Clone size and the V and J calls come from that table; the DNA yielded D and trimming. The sample consists of fewer than 200,000 clones, 70% to 90% of them appearing once. CDR1 KGHSH and CDR2 LQKENI come from the germline V gene. CDR3 size: 12 residues. Trimming cost V 6 bases and J 7 bases, with 10 bases left between them. The sequence came from a man over 45 with active or convalescent COVID-19. The source material was peripheral blood. V and J are TRBV18 and TRBJ2-1; no reliable D call. The CDR3 region has the DNA TGTGCCAGCTCCCCTCTAGGAAATGAGCAGTTCTTC. It translates to CASSPLGNEQFF.